The next 5 T cell receptor beta chains were all read from a single sample in a study of blood T cell repertoires in COVID-19. Sequencing was performed with immunoSEQ multiplex PCR; in TCRdb, only in-frame clones are kept and a portion is missing. The sample includes 20,000 to 25,000 clones, 86% of them seen just once. Material: peripheral blood. These receptors came from a woman aged 80 or over with active or convalescent COVID-19.

This clone was observed once. The chain employs TRBV27 and TRBJ2-1, with TRBD1 matching over 7 bases. The CDR3 extends over 15 amino acids. The V segment lost 2 bases and the J segment 7 bases; nucleotides outside the gene matches: 8. CDR1 is MNHEY, CDR2 SMNVEV, per germline (reference sequence). The CDR3 DNA reads as TGTGCCAGCAGTTTAGAATCGAGGGGGCTGAATGAGCAGTTCTTC. Amino acid sequence: CASSLESRGLNEQFF.

CDR3 sequence reads: CASSLRGGQGSYEQYF. CDR3 nucleotides: TGTGCCAGCAGCTTAAGAGGGGGACAGGGGTCCTACGAGCAGTACTTC. This chain uses TRBV7-9 with TRBJ2-7; 10 bases line up with TRBD1. The CDR3 runs to 16 residues. The V gene end was trimmed by 2 bases and the J gene end by 1 base; junction bases not matched to a gene: 5. Germline CDR1 reads SEHNR; CDR2 reads FQNEAQ (reference sequence).

The rearrangement uses TRBV4-1 and TRBJ1-1; tentative D call: TRBD1 (5 bases). CDR1 and CDR2 from the germline V gene are MGHRA and YSYEKL. With 1 base removed from V and 5 bases from J, the gap between germline ends came to 17 bases. This CDR3 region has 16 residues. The CDR3 protein is CASSQVRDSMLTEAFF. The CDR3, as DNA: TGCGCCAGCAGCCAAGTACGGGACTCGATGTTGACTGAAGCTTTCTTT.

The chain joins TRBV29-1 to TRBJ1-5; 10 bases fit TRBD1. The CDR3 is 16 residues long. J lost 3 bases, V lost 5 bases, and 10 bases had no gene match. Germline V CDR1 and CDR2: SQVTM, ANQGSEA. DNA for the CDR3: TGCAGCGTTCTCCTCGCGGGACAGGGGTCCAATCAGCCCCAGCATTTT. This gives the protein CSVLLAGQGSNQPQHF.

The chain carries TRBV10-3 and TRBJ1-1; tentatively, D is TRBD1 (5 bases). Trimming cost V 0 bases and J 1 base, with 9 bases left between them. Germline V gene lookup returns CDR1 ENHRY and CDR2 SYGVKD. The CDR3 runs to 15 residues. This CDR3 reads CAISESGQGNTEAFF. CDR3 coding DNA: TGTGCCATCAGTGAGTCAGGGCAGGGGAACACTGAAGCTTTCTTT.